A selection of T cell receptor beta chains follows, all from one sample in a study of CD4 T cells in relation to SARS-CoV-2 and coronaviruses. Their antigen targets remain unknown. Using immunoSEQ multiplex PCR, the repertoire was profiled, and TCRdb retains in-frame clones only, with some absent. The table records tens of thousands of clones, around 82% of them present only once. Sequenced material: CD4+ T cells from PBMCs, cultured in vitro. These receptors were collected from a human donor in good health. CDR3s include the opening cysteine and the closing phenylalanine or tryptophan. Each record gives: V gene, D gene, clone size, CDR3 length, J gene, CDR3 protein, CDR3 DNA. The D gene is left open where the match is weak. For some rows the clone size is stated as once, few or many, or as a class when expanded; others skip it.

V gene: TRBV6-1; D gene: -; clone size: -; CDR3 length: 14; J gene: TRBJ1-1; CDR3 protein: CASSEFTGNTEAFF; CDR3 DNA: TGTGCCAGCAGTGAATTTACAGGAAACACTGAAGCTTTCTTT
V gene: TRBV24-1; D gene: TRBD1; clone size: -; CDR3 length: 14; J gene: TRBJ2-7; CDR3 protein: CATSDPGQGDEQYF; CDR3 DNA: TGTGCCACCAGTGACCCGGGACAGGGCGACGAGCAGTACTTC
V gene: TRBV5-1; D gene: -; clone size: -; CDR3 length: 13; J gene: TRBJ1-5; CDR3 protein: CASSLEGHQPQHF; CDR3 DNA: TGCGCCAGCAGCTTGGAAGGTCATCAGCCCCAGCATTTT
V gene: TRBV6-6; D gene: -; clone size: -; CDR3 length: 15; J gene: TRBJ2-1; CDR3 protein: CASRSSSVPEGEQFF; CDR3 DNA: TGTGCCAGCCGAAGCTCGAGCGTGCCCGAGGGGGAGCAGTTCTTC
V gene: TRBV19; D gene: -; clone size: once; CDR3 length: 16; J gene: TRBJ2-1; CDR3 protein: CASSSGVGRPYNEQFF; CDR3 DNA: TGTGCCAGTAGTAGTGGCGTAGGACGGCCCTACAATGAGCAGTTCTTC
V gene: TRBV28; D gene: TRBD1; clone size: -; CDR3 length: 12; J gene: TRBJ2-7; CDR3 protein: CASRDREYEQYF; CDR3 DNA: TGTGCCAGCCGGGACAGGGAATACGAGCAGTACTTC
V gene: TRBV24-1; D gene: -; clone size: -; CDR3 length: 13; J gene: TRBJ1-5; CDR3 protein: CATSDRDVQPQHF; CDR3 DNA: TGTGCCACCAGTGACCGAGATGTACAGCCCCAGCATTTT
V gene: TRBV9; D gene: TRBD1; clone size: -; CDR3 length: 16; J gene: TRBJ2-1; CDR3 protein: CASSVGPTGVGNEQFF; CDR3 DNA: TGTGCCAGCAGCGTAGGCCCCACAGGGGTAGGAAATGAGCAGTTCTTC
V gene: TRBV5-4; D gene: TRBD2; clone size: -; CDR3 length: 16; J gene: TRBJ2-5; CDR3 protein: CASSPPGLAGYETQYF; CDR3 DNA: TGTGCCAGCAGCCCTCCGGGACTAGCGGGATATGAGACCCAGTACTTC
V gene: TRBV5-4; D gene: -; clone size: -; CDR3 length: 14; J gene: TRBJ2-3; CDR3 protein: CASSLEGRTDTQYF; CDR3 DNA: TGTGCCAGCAGCTTAGAGGGGAGGACAGATACGCAGTATTTT
V gene: TRBV14; D gene: -; clone size: few; CDR3 length: 12; J gene: TRBJ2-7; CDR3 protein: CASSQQGYEQYF; CDR3 DNA: TGTGCCAGCAGCCAGCAGGGCTACGAGCAGTACTTC
V gene: TRBV5-4; D gene: -; clone size: once; CDR3 length: 15; J gene: TRBJ1-5; CDR3 protein: CASSLGVARDQPQHF; CDR3 DNA: TGTGCCAGCAGCTTGGGGGTCGCGCGGGATCAGCCCCAGCATTTT
V gene: TRBV20-1; D gene: TRBD1; clone size: few; CDR3 length: 16; J gene: TRBJ2-2; CDR3 protein: CSASTGGAGSVGELFF; CDR3 DNA: TGCAGTGCAAGTACAGGGGGCGCAGGGTCTGTCGGGGAGCTGTTTTTT
V gene: TRBV29-1; D gene: -; clone size: -; CDR3 length: 12; J gene: TRBJ2-1; CDR3 protein: CSGSGEPNEQFF; CDR3 DNA: TGCAGCGGGTCAGGGGAGCCGAATGAGCAGTTCTTC
V gene: TRBV11-3; D gene: -; clone size: -; CDR3 length: 13; J gene: TRBJ2-3; CDR3 protein: CASSRNLRDTQYF; CDR3 DNA: TGTGCCAGCAGCCGGAACCTGAGAGATACGCAGTATTTT
V gene: TRBV7-9; D gene: -; clone size: -; CDR3 length: 12; J gene: TRBJ1-2; CDR3 protein: CACGRGWDGYTF; CDR3 DNA: TGTGCCTGCGGCAGGGGATGGGATGGCTACACCTTC
V gene: TRBV6-2/TRBV6-3; D gene: TRBD2; clone size: -; CDR3 length: 19; J gene: TRBJ2-7; CDR3 protein: CASSRPSPSGTARGYEQYF; CDR3 DNA: TGTGCCAGCAGTCGCCCATCGCCTAGCGGGACAGCAAGGGGATACGAGCAGTACTTC
V gene: TRBV12-5; D gene: TRBD1; clone size: -; CDR3 length: 14; J gene: TRBJ2-4; CDR3 protein: CASGSSDRAGIQYF; CDR3 DNA: TGTGCTAGTGGTTCATCGGACAGGGCGGGCATTCAGTACTTC
V gene: TRBV21-1; D gene: -; clone size: -; CDR3 length: 11; J gene: TRBJ2-7; CDR3 protein: CASPHHYEQYF; CDR3 DNA: TGTGCCAGCCCCCACCACTACGAGCAGTACTTC
V gene: TRBV5-1; D gene: TRBD1; clone size: -; CDR3 length: 16; J gene: TRBJ2-3; CDR3 protein: CASSSGQGARTDTQYF; CDR3 DNA: TGCGCCAGCAGCTCGGGACAGGGGGCGAGGACAGATACGCAGTATTTT
V gene: TRBV21-1; D gene: -; clone size: -; CDR3 length: 16; J gene: TRBJ1-4; CDR3 protein: CASSTGSRGLDEKLFF; CDR3 DNA: TGTGCCAGCAGCACCGGCTCCAGGGGGCTTGATGAAAAACTGTTTTTT
V gene: TRBV2; D gene: -; clone size: -; CDR3 length: 14; J gene: TRBJ2-2; CDR3 protein: CASTEWRNTGELFF; CDR3 DNA: TGTGCCAGCACCGAATGGAGAAACACCGGGGAGCTGTTTTTT
V gene: TRBV18; D gene: -; clone size: once; CDR3 length: 16; J gene: TRBJ2-7; CDR3 protein: CASSPPAVHYSYEQYF; CDR3 DNA: TGTGCCAGCTCACCACCGGCAGTGCATTACTCCTACGAGCAGTACTTC
V gene: TRBV6-5; D gene: -; clone size: -; CDR3 length: 15; J gene: TRBJ2-7; CDR3 protein: CASSYHGTAPYEQYF; CDR3 DNA: TGTGCCAGCAGTTACCACGGGACGGCTCCCTACGAGCAGTACTTC
V gene: TRBV4-1; D gene: TRBD2; clone size: -; CDR3 length: 15; J gene: TRBJ2-2; CDR3 protein: CASSQVSGSVGELFF; CDR3 DNA: TGCGCCAGCAGCCAAGTTAGCGGGAGTGTGGGGGAGCTGTTTTTT
V gene: TRBV2; D gene: -; clone size: -; CDR3 length: 18; J gene: TRBJ2-6; CDR3 protein: CASSEAPDRSSGANVLTF; CDR3 DNA: TGTGCCAGCAGTGAAGCACCGGACAGAAGCTCTGGGGCCAACGTCCTGACTTTC
V gene: TRBV3-1/TRBV3-2; D gene: TRBD1; clone size: -; CDR3 length: 15; J gene: TRBJ2-5; CDR3 protein: CASSQGQGIYETQYF; CDR3 DNA: TGTGCCAGCAGCCAAGGACAGGGGATTTATGAGACCCAGTACTTC
V gene: TRBV7-8; D gene: -; clone size: -; CDR3 length: 16; J gene: TRBJ1-5; CDR3 protein: CASSLGNGNSNQPQHF; CDR3 DNA: TGTGCCAGCAGCTTAGGTAATGGCAATAGCAATCAGCCCCAGCATTTT
V gene: TRBV5-1; D gene: TRBD1; clone size: -; CDR3 length: 14; J gene: TRBJ2-4; CDR3 protein: CASSHDREKNIQYF; CDR3 DNA: TGCGCCAGCAGCCACGACAGGGAGAAAAACATTCAGTACTTC
V gene: TRBV28; D gene: -; clone size: -; CDR3 length: 12; J gene: TRBJ1-4; CDR3 protein: CASSGFVEKLFF; CDR3 DNA: TGTGCCAGCAGTGGGTTCGTTGAAAAACTGTTTTTT
V gene: TRBV4-1; D gene: TRBD1; clone size: -; CDR3 length: 15; J gene: TRBJ2-3; CDR3 protein: CASRHRGLKTDTQYF; CDR3 DNA: TGCGCCAGCAGGCACAGGGGTTTAAAAACAGATACGCAGTATTTT
V gene: TRBV5-5; D gene: -; clone size: once; CDR3 length: 16; J gene: TRBJ2-7; CDR3 protein: CASSLGRGTVAYEQYF; CDR3 DNA: TGTGCCAGCAGCTTGGGGAGGGGGACGGTTGCCTACGAGCAGTACTTC
V gene: TRBV10-1; D gene: -; clone size: few; CDR3 length: 14; J gene: TRBJ2-7; CDR3 protein: CASSDGTISYEQYF; CDR3 DNA: TGCGCCAGCAGTGATGGGACAATTTCCTACGAGCAGTACTTC